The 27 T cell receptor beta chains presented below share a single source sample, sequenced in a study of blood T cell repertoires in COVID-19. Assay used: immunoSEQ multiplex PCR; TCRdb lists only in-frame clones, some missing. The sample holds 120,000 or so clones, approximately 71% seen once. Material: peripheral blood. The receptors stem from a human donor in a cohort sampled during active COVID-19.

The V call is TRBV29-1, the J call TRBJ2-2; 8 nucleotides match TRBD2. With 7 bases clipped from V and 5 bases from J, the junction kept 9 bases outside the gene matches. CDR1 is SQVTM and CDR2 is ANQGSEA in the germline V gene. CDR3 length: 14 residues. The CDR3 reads CSALSGSGTGELFF. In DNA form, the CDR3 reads TGCAGCGCATTAAGCGGGAGTGGAACCGGGGAGCTGTTTTTT.

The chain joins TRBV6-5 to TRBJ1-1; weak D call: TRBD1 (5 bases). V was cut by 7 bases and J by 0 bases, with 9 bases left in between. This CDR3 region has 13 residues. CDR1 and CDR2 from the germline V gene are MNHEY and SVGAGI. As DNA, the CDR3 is TGTGCCAGCAAAGGGGCTCTGAACACTGAAGCTTTCTTT. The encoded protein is CASKGALNTEAFF.

The CDR3 reads CASSLTQDGTEAFF. The CDR3 nucleotides are TGTGCCAGCAGCTTAACCCAGGATGGTACTGAAGCTTTCTTT. The chain joins TRBV7-2 to TRBJ1-1; the D is unclear. CDR3 size: 14 residues. Germline CDR1 and CDR2: SGHTA and FQGNSA. V was pared by 2 bases and J by 5 bases, with 12 bases between. The variable domain in full, with the rest retrieved from reference TRBV7-2 and TRBJ1-1, is GAGVSQSPSNKVTEKGKDVELRCDPISGHTALYWYRQSLGQGLEFLIYFQGNSAPDKSGLPSDRFSAERTGGSVSTLTIQRTQQEDSAVYLCASSLTQDGTEAFFGQGTRLTVV.

CDR3 sequence: CASSQGLETQYF. CDR3 in DNA: TGTGCCAGCAGTCAGGGGTTGGAGACCCAGTACTTC. The chain recombines TRBV2 with TRBJ2-5; a possible D gene is TRBD1 (6 bases). Trimming cost V 5 bases and J 5 bases, with 9 bases left between them. Looked up from germline, CDR1 is SNHLY and CDR2 is FYNNEI. The CDR3 is 12 residues long.

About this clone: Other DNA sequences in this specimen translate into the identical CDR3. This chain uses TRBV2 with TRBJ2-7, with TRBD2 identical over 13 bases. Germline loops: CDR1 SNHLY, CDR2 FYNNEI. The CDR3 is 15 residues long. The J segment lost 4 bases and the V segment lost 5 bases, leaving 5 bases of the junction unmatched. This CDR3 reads CASSPRTSGSYEQYF. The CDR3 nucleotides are TGTGCCAGCAGTCCTCGGACTAGCGGGAGTTACGAGCAGTACTTC.

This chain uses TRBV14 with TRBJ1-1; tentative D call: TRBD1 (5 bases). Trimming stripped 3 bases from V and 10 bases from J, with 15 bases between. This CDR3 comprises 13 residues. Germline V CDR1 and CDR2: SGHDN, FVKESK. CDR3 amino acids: CASSHNWGSGAFF. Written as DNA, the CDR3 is TGTGCCAGCAGCCACAACTGGGGCTCTGGAGCTTTCTTT.

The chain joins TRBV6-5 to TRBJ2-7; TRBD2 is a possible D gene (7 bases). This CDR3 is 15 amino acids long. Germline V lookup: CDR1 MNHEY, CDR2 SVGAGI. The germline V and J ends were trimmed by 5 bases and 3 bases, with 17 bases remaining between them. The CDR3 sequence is CASSKGGPDSYEQYF. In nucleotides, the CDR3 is TGTGCCAGCAGTAAGGGGGGGCCGGATAGCTACGAGCAGTACTTC.

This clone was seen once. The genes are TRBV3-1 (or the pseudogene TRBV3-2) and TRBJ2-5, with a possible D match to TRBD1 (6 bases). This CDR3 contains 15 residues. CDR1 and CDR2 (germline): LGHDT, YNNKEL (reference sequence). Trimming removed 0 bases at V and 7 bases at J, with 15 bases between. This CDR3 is CASSQDLQKGGTQYF. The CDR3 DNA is TGTGCCAGCAGCCAAGATCTACAAAAAGGGGGGACCCAGTACTTC.

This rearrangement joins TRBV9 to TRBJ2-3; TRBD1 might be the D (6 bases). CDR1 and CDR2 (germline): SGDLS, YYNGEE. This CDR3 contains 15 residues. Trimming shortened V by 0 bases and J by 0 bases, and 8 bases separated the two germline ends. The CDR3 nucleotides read TGTGCCAGCAGCGTAGAGGGGGTTAGCACAGATACGCAGTATTTT. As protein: CASSVEGVSTDTQYF.

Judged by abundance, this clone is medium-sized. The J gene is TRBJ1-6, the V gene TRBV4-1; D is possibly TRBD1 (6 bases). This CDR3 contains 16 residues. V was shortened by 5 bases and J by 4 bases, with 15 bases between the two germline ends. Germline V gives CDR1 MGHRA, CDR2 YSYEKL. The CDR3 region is CASSDTRGDYNSPLHF. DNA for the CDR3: TGCGCCAGCAGCGATACCAGGGGAGATTATAATTCACCCCTCCACTTT.

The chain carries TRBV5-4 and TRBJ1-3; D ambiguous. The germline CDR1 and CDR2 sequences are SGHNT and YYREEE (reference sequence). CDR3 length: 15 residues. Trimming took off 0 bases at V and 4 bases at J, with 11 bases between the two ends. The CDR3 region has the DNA TGTGCCAGCAGCTTGGCTGACAAGGCCGGAAACACCATATATTTT. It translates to CASSLADKAGNTIYF.

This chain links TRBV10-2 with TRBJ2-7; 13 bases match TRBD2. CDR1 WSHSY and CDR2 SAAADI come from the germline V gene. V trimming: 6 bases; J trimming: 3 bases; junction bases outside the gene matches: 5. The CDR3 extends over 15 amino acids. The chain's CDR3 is CASRALAGGNYEQYF. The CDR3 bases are TGCGCCAGCAGGGCACTAGCGGGAGGGAACTACGAGCAGTACTTC.

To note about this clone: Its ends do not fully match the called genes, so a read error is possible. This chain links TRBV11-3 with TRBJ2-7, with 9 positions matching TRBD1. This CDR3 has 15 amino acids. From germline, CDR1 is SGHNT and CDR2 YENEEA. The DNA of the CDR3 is TGTGCCAGCAGCTTCGACGGGACAGGGATGTACGACCAGTACTTC. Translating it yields CASSFDGTGMYDQYF. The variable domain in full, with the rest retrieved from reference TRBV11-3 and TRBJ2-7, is EAGVVQSPRYKIIEKKQPVAFWCNPISGHNTLYWYLQNLGQGPELLIRYENEEAVDDSQLPKDRFSAERLKGVDSTLKIQPAELGDSAVYLCASSFDGTGMYDQYFGPGTRLTVT.

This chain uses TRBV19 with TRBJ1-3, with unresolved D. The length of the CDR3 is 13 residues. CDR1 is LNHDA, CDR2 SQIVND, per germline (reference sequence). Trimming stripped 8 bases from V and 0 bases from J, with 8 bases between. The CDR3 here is CASHGSSGNTIYF. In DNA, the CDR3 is TGTGCCAGTCATGGCAGCTCTGGAAACACCATATATTTT.

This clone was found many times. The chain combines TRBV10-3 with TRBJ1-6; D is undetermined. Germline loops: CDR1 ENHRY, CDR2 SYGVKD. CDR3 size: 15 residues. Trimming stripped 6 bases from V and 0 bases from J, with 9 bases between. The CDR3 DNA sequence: TGTGCCATCAGGGTGGAGAGCTCCTATAATTCACCCCTCCACTTT. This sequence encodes CAIRVESSYNSPLHF.

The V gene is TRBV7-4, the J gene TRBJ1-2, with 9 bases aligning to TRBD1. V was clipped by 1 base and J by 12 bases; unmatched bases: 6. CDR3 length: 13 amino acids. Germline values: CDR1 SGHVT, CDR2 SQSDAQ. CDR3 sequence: CASSLVGQGYNTF. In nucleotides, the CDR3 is TGTGCCAGCAGCTTAGTAGGACAGGGGTATAACACCTTC.

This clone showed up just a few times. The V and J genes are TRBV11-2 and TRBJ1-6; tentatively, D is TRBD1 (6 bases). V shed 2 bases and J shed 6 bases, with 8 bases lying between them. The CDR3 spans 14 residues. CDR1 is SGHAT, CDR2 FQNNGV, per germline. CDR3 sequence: CASSLPGANSPLHF. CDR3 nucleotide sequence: TGTGCCAGCAGCTTACCAGGGGCTAATTCACCCCTCCACTTT.

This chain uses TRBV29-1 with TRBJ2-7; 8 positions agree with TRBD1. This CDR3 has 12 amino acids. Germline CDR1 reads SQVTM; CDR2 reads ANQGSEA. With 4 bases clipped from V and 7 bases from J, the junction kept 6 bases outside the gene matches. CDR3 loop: CSVVKGTGEQYF. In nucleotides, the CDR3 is TGCAGCGTTGTGAAAGGGACAGGAGAGCAGTACTTC.

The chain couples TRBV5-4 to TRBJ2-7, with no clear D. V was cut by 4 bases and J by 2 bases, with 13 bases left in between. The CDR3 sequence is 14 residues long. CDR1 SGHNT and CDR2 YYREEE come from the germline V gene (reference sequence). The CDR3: CASSLTGSAYEQYF. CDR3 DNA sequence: TGTGCCAGCAGCCTTACCGGGTCAGCCTACGAGCAGTACTTC. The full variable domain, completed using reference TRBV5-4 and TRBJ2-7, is ETGVTQSPTHLIKTRGQQVTLRCSSQSGHNTVSWYQQALGQGPQFIFQYYREEENGRGNFPPRFSGLQFPNYSSELNVNALELDDSALYLCASSLTGSAYEQYFGPGTRLTVT.

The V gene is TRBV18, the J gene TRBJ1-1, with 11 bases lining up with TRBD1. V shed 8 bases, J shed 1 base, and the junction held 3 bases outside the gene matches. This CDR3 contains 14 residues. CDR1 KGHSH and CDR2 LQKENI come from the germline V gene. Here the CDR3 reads CASRGQGGNTEAFF. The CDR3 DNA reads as TGTGCCAGCAGGGGACAGGGGGGGAACACTGAAGCTTTCTTT.

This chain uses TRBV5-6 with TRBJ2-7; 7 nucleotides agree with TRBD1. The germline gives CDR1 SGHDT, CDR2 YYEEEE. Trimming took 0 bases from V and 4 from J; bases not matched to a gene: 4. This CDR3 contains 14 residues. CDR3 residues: CASSLGTGWYEQYF. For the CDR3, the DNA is TGTGCCAGCAGCTTGGGGACAGGCTGGTACGAGCAGTACTTC.

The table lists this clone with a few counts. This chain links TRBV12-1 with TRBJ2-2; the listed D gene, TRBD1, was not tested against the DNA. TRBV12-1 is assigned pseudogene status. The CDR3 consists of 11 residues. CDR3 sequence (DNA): TGTCCGGGACAGAGCACCGGGGAGCTGTTTTTT. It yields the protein CPGQSTGELFF.

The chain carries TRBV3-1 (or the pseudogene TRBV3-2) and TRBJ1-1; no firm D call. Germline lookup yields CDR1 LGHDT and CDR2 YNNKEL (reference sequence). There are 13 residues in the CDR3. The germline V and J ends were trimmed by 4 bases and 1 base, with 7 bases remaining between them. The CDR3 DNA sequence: TGTGCCAGCAGCCCCATCAGGAACACTGAAGCTTTCTTT. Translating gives CASSPIRNTEAFF.

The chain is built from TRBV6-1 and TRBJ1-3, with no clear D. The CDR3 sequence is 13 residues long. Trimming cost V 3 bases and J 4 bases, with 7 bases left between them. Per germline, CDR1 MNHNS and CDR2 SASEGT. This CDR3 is CASSDAGGNTIYF. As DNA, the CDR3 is TGTGCCAGCAGTGATGCGGGGGGAAACACCATATATTTT.

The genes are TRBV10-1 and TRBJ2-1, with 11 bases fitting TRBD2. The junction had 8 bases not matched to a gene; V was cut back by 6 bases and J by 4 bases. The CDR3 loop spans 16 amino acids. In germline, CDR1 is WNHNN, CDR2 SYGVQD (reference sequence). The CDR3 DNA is TGCGCCAGCAGCGGCGAAGGGACTAGCGGTTACAATGAGCAGTTCTTC. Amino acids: CASSGEGTSGYNEQFF.

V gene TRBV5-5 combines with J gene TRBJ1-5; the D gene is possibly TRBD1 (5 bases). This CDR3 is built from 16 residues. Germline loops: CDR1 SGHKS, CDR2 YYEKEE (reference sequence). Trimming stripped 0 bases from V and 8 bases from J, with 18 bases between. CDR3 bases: TGTGCCAGCAGCTTGGGAGGAGGCGGGGGTCGGGAGCCCCAGCATTTT. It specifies CASSLGGGGGREPQHF. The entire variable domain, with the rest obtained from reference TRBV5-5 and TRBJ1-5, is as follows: DAGVTQSPTHLIKTRGQQVTLRCSPISGHKSVSWYQQVLGQGPQFIFQYYEKEERGRGNFPDRFSARQFPNYSSELNVNALLLGDSALYLCASSLGGGGGREPQHFGDGTRLSIL.

The chain's CDR3 is CASSPQTTNEKLFF. CDR3 bases: TGTGCCAGCTCACCCCAAACAACTAATGAAAAACTGTTTTTT. This chain links TRBV18 with TRBJ1-4; D call uncertain. V was clipped by 3 bases and J by 0 bases, with 5 bases between them. The CDR3 covers 14 residues. The germline gives CDR1 KGHSH, CDR2 LQKENI.